This paragraph reports one T cell receptor beta chain. The entry originates in a study of blood T cell repertoires in COVID-19. In the study overall: Nucleic acid was either cDNA or gDNA, and it came from T cells, B-cell-depleted T cells, or PBMCs.

The germline gives CDR1 LGHDT, CDR2 YNNKEL (reference sequence). The CDR3 length is 13 residues. V was pared by 4 bases and J by 4 bases, with 10 bases between. The assay was immunoSEQ multiplex PCR, and TCRdb's table has in-frame clones only and misses some. The sample shows 200,000 to 250,000 clones, around 88% of them seen only once. The sequenced material came from peripheral blood. This TCR was recovered from a man older than 75 with acute or convalescent COVID-19. This sequence joins TRBV3-1 (or the pseudogene TRBV3-2) and TRBJ1-1, with D maybe TRBD1 (5 bases). The CDR3: CASSLGHRTEAFF. CDR3 nucleotide sequence: TGTGCCAGCAGCCTAGGACACCGCACTGAAGCTTTCTTT.